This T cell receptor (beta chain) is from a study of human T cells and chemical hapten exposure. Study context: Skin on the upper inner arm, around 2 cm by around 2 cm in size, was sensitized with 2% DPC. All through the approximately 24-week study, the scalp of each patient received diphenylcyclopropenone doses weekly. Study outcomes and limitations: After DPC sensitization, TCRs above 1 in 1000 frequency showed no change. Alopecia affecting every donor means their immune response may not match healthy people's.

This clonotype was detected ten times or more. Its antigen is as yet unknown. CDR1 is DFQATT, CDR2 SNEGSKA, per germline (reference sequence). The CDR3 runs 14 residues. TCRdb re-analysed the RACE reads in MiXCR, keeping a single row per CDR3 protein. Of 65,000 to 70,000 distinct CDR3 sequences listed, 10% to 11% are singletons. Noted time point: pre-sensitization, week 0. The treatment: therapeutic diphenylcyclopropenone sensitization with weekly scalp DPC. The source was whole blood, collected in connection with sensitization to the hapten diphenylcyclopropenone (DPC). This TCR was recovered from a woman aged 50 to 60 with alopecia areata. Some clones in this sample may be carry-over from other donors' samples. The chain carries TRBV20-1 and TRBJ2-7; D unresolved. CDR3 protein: CSVVIGQRPYEQYF. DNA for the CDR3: TGCAGCGTCGTAATCGGGCAGCGCCCCTACGAGCAGTACTTC.